A selection of T cell receptor beta chains follows, all from one sample in a study of blood T cell repertoires in COVID-19. The method was immunoSEQ multiplex PCR; TCRdb's version includes in-frame clones alone and lacks a portion of them. The sample has over 130,000 clones; roughly 84% are singletons. The source material was peripheral blood. These TCRs come from a man aged 25 to 40 with COVID-19, enrolled during active disease. CDR3s include the opening cysteine and the closing phenylalanine or tryptophan. A D gene is named only where the DNA matches it firmly. For some rows the clone size is stated as once, few or many, or as a class when expanded; others skip it.

D,V,J,size,CDR3,DNA
-,TRBV4-1,TRBJ2-3,-,CASSRTTTAPDTQYF,TGCGCCAGCAGCCGAACCACTACGGCCCCGGATACGCAGTATTTT
TRBD1,TRBV27,TRBJ2-7,-,CASGGQGAYEQYF,TGTGCCAGCGGGGGACAGGGGGCCTACGAGCAGTACTTC
-,TRBV19,TRBJ1-1,few,CASRAGWDTEAFF,TGTGCCAGTAGAGCAGGGTGGGACACTGAAGCTTTCTTT
-,TRBV7-2,TRBJ1-1,few,CASSPPSVNTEAFF,TGTGCCAGCAGCCCCCCTAGTGTGAACACTGAAGCTTTCTTT
-,TRBV4-3,TRBJ1-1,-,CASSQDTGRGGRGTEAFF,TGCGCCAGCAGCCAAGATACGGGCCGGGGGGGGAGAGGGACTGAAGCTTTCTTT
-,TRBV5-5,TRBJ1-1,-,CASSLHHNTEAFF,TGTGCCAGCAGCTTACACCACAACACTGAAGCTTTCTTT
-,TRBV19,TRBJ1-5,few,CASRMSGSSNQPQHF,TGTGCCAGTAGGATGTCCGGGTCCTCCAATCAGCCCCAGCATTTT
TRBD2,TRBV7-3,TRBJ2-4,few,CASSLREAGGLAKNIQYF,TGTGCCAGCAGCTTAAGGGAAGCGGGAGGTCTAGCCAAAAACATTCAGTACTTC
TRBD1,TRBV6-5,TRBJ1-1,-,CASSLQGEVNTEAFF,TGTGCCAGCAGTCTACAGGGGGAGGTGAACACTGAAGCTTTCTTT
TRBD2,TRBV4-1,TRBJ2-3,-,CASSQVVSLAASTDTQYF,TGCGCCAGCAGCCAAGTCGTGTCCCTAGCGGCCAGCACAGATACGCAGTATTTT
-,TRBV30,TRBJ1-3,-,CAWTLRGTNTIYF,TGTGCCTGGACCCTACGGGGGACTAACACCATATATTTT
TRBD2,TRBV11-2,TRBJ2-5,few,CASSFEAGRGETQYF,TGTGCCAGCAGCTTCGAAGCGGGACGTGGGGAGACCCAGTACTTC
TRBD1,TRBV19,TRBJ2-4,once,CASSPSKARGPQNIQYF,TGTGCCAGTAGTCCTTCTAAGGCTAGGGGGCCTCAAAACATTCAGTACTTC
-,TRBV2,TRBJ1-5,-,CASSDEDRDNQPQHF,TGTGCCAGCAGTGATGAGGACAGAGACAATCAGCCCCAGCATTTT
TRBD1,TRBV7-8,TRBJ1-5,-,CASSVSGTGGGQPQHF,TGTGCCAGCAGCGTCTCCGGGACAGGGGGGGGTCAGCCCCAGCATTTT
TRBD1,TRBV27,TRBJ2-5,once,CASSPDRVGETQYF,TGTGCCAGCAGCCCTGACAGGGTAGGAGAGACCCAGTACTTC
-,TRBV9,TRBJ1-2,few,CASSVMVGRGGYTF,TGTGCCAGCAGCGTAATGGTAGGGCGGGGCGGCTACACCTTC
TRBD1,TRBV2,TRBJ1-4,few,CASSDRDRGNEKLFF,TGTGCCAGCAGTGACCGGGACAGGGGGAATGAAAAACTGTTTTTT
-,TRBV27,TRBJ1-6,-,CASSSHPYSQFSSYNSPLHF,TGTGCCAGCAGTTCCCACCCGTACAGTCAGTTCAGCTCCTATAATTCACCCCTCCACTTT
TRBD2,TRBV7-2,TRBJ2-5,-,CASSLATSGSLETQYF,TGTGCCAGCAGCTTAGCGACTAGCGGGAGTTTAGAGACCCAGTACTTC
-,TRBV7-9,TRBJ2-2,-,CASSSTGELFF,TGTGCCAGCAGCTCTACCGGGGAGCTGTTTTTT
-,TRBV5-1,TRBJ2-1,-,CASSLSLGNEQFF,TGCGCCAGCAGCTTGTCGCTCGGGAATGAGCAGTTCTTC
TRBD2,TRBV4-1,TRBJ2-1,-,CASSRTSSSGSSYNEQFF,TGCGCCAGCAGCCGCACCTCCTCTAGCGGGAGCTCCTACAATGAGCAGTTCTTC
-,TRBV2,TRBJ2-1,-,CASRDFGPSEQFF,TGTGCCAGCCGGGACTTCGGACCCTCGGAGCAGTTCTTC
-,TRBV27,TRBJ2-5,-,CASATGVQETQYF,TGTGCCAGCGCAACGGGAGTCCAAGAGACCCAGTACTTC
TRBD2,TRBV24-1,TRBJ2-3,-,CATSLAGVSTDTQYF,TGTGCCACCAGCTTGGCGGGGGTTAGCACAGATACGCAGTATTTT
TRBD1,TRBV27,TRBJ1-3,-,CASSLPPGTGRTNSGNTIYF,TGTGCCAGCAGTCTTCCTCCCGGGACAGGGAGAACTAACTCTGGAAACACCATATATTTT
-,TRBV5-5,TRBJ2-7,-,CASSTGSYEQYF,TGTGCCAGCAGCACCGGGTCCTACGAGCAGTACTTC
-,TRBV19,TRBJ1-5,-,CASSIGVYSNQPQHF,TGTGCCAGTAGTATAGGCGTGTATAGCAATCAGCCCCAGCATTTT
-,TRBV5-6,TRBJ1-1,-,CASSHQHRNTEAFF,TGTGCCAGCAGCCATCAACACCGGAACACTGAAGCTTTCTTT
-,TRBV19,TRBJ2-1,-,CASSQGNEQFF,TGTGCCAGTTCACAGGGCAATGAGCAGTTCTTC
-,TRBV6-5,TRBJ1-1,-,CASSYSVGQLEAFF,TGTGCCAGCAGTTACTCCGTTGGACAGCTTGAAGCTTTCTTT
-,TRBV6-5,TRBJ1-3,-,CASSYSTPGFGDTIYF,TGTGCCAGCAGTTACTCGACCCCAGGATTCGGGGACACCATATATTTT
TRBD1,TRBV28,TRBJ1-5,-,CASSLLTGGRNQPQHF,TGTGCCAGCAGTTTATTAACAGGGGGCAGGAATCAGCCCCAGCATTTT
TRBD1,TRBV20-1,TRBJ2-7,-,CSAQQGHEQYF,TGCAGTGCCCAACAGGGGCACGAGCAGTACTTC
TRBD1,TRBV27,TRBJ2-5,-,CASLSRDRDQETQYF,TGTGCCAGCCTGTCCCGGGACAGGGACCAAGAGACCCAGTACTTC
-,TRBV7-9,TRBJ2-7,-,CASSLNILSYEQYF,TGTGCCAGCAGCTTAAACATTCTCTCCTACGAGCAGTACTTC